This T cell receptor (beta chain) came from a study of blood T cell repertoires in COVID-19. For the study at large: COVID-19 samples from acute and convalescent phases originated in the United States, Italy and Spain. From T cells, B-cell-depleted T cells, or PBMCs came the material, which was cDNA or gDNA.

Germline V lookup: CDR1 SQVTM, CDR2 ANQGSEA. The CDR3 is 15 amino acids. The V gene end was trimmed by 6 bases and the J gene end by 3 bases; junction bases not matched to a gene: 9. The repertoire was sequenced with immunoSEQ multiplex PCR; TCRdb's copy has only in-frame clones and lacks some. The data contain about 130,000 clones, 80% to 85% of them singletons. The source material was PBMCs or T cells enriched from blood (not recorded which). The chain couples TRBV29-1 to TRBJ1-1; 11 bases match TRBD1. The clonotype originates from a man in his thirties or forties who had recovered from COVID-19. DNA of the CDR3: TGCAGCGTCCGCGGACAGGGGGCTACGGACACTGAAGCTTTCTTT. The encoded protein is CSVRGQGATDTEAFF.